The clone carrying this T cell receptor (beta chain) was seen only once. Trimming pared 1 base from V and 2 bases from J, leaving 10 bases between. The CDR3 has 15 residues. The germline V gene encodes CDR1 LNHNV and CDR2 YYDKDF (reference sequence). Clones were sequenced by immunoSEQ multiplex PCR, and TCRdb holds only the in-frame ones, with some missing. This repertoire shows more than 65,000 clones, about 89% found once; its top ten account for about 0.3%. This entry belongs to a study of OX40 agonist ivuxolimab in advanced cancers. This specimen was CD4+ or CD8+ T cells sorted from blood, taken in a trial of the OX40 agonist ivuxolimab. The V and J genes are TRBV15 and TRBJ2-3; D may be TRBD2 (5 bases). The TCR originated in an adult with an advanced solid tumor such as melanoma, head and neck, liver or kidney cancer. Written as DNA, the CDR3 is TGTGCCACCAGCAGAGTTCCCGGGAACACAGATACGCAGTATTTT. It specifies CATSRVPGNTDTQYF.